This is a list of T cell receptor beta chains from one sample in a study of EBV T-cell therapy then PD-1 blockade in nasopharyngeal carcinoma. These receptors have no known antigen. Sequencing was performed with immunoSEQ multiplex PCR; in TCRdb, only in-frame clones are kept and a portion is missing. The sample yields 20,000 or so clones, around 82% seen once. The sample consisted of CD8+ T cells from blood, taken at approximately day 30 from a patient whose treatment included autologous EBV-specific T cells and nivolumab. These receptors were taken from a man aged 35 to 55 with nasopharyngeal carcinoma. Both conserved end residues are part of each CDR3. D genes are given only for firm matches. Clone size is stated in some rows and not others, as once, few, many or a class when expanded.

clone_size	j_call	d_call	v_call	cdr3_aa	cdr3_nt
few	TRBJ2-1	-	TRBV7-9	CASSLELAANEQFF	TGTGCCAGCAGCTTAGAGTTAGCGGCCAATGAGCAGTTCTTC
-	TRBJ2-1	-	TRBV21-1	CASRRDSSYNEQFF	TGTGCCAGCAGACGTGACTCGTCCTACAATGAGCAGTTCTTC
-	TRBJ2-7	-	TRBV5-5	CASSLLWGPTYEQYF	TGTGCCAGCAGCTTGCTCTGGGGCCCCACCTACGAGCAGTACTTC
-	TRBJ2-3	-	TRBV2	CASSEGTGGWDTQYF	TGTGCCAGCAGTGAGGGAACCGGTGGGTGGGATACGCAGTATTTT
-	TRBJ2-5	-	TRBV20-1	CSATGLPAQYF	TGCAGTGCCACCGGACTGCCGGCCCAGTACTTC
-	TRBJ2-1	TRBD2	TRBV13	CASSSGLAGYNEQFF	TGTGCCAGCAGCTCGGGACTAGCGGGCTACAATGAGCAGTTCTTC
once	TRBJ1-2	-	TRBV25-1	CASSAPRGNYGYTF	TGTGCCAGCAGTGCCCCGCGGGGGAACTATGGCTACACCTTC
once	TRBJ1-1	-	TRBV27	CASAFIGNTEAFF	TGTGCCAGCGCTTTTATTGGGAACACTGAAGCTTTCTTT
-	TRBJ1-5	TRBD1	TRBV7-6	CASSLGTGNQPQHF	TGTGCCAGCAGCTTGGGGACAGGGAACCAGCCCCAGCATTTT
-	TRBJ2-5	-	TRBV7-6	CASSLASPSSETQYF	TGTGCCAGCAGCTTAGCCTCTCCTTCGTCTGAGACCCAGTACTTC
-	TRBJ2-7	-	TRBV7-9	CASSLLGAVHEQYF	TGTGCCAGCAGCTTACTGGGGGCGGTTCACGAGCAGTACTTC
-	TRBJ2-7	-	TRBV24-1	CATSEGGYEQYF	TGTGCCACCAGTGAGGGAGGTTACGAGCAGTACTTC
-	TRBJ2-3	-	TRBV4-2	CASSQEGGSTDTQYF	TGTGCCAGCAGCCAAGAAGGGGGGAGCACAGATACGCAGTATTTT
-	TRBJ2-3	-	TRBV27	CASSLSSAPPQRTQYF	TGTGCCAGCAGTTTATCGTCGGCACCTCCCCAGAGGACGCAGTATTTT
-	TRBJ2-1	TRBD1	TRBV7-2	CASSFDRDSLYSYNEQFF	TGTGCCAGCAGCTTCGATCGGGACAGCTTATACTCCTACAATGAGCAGTTCTTC
-	TRBJ2-7	-	TRBV5-1	CASSFSGGSYEQYF	TGCGCCAGCAGCTTTTCCGGGGGATCCTACGAGCAGTACTTC
-	TRBJ2-1	TRBD2	TRBV6-5	CASTRGAGLHEQFF	TGTGCCAGCACCCGGGGAGCGGGGCTACATGAGCAGTTCTTC
few	TRBJ1-1	-	TRBV6-5	CASSYGEGTEAFF	TGTGCCAGCAGTTACGGCGAGGGCACTGAAGCTTTCTTT
-	TRBJ2-1	-	TRBV4-3	CASSDMPSEQFF	TGCGCCAGCAGCGACATGCCCAGTGAGCAGTTCTTC
-	TRBJ2-7	-	TRBV27	CASSYGGGLEQYF	TGTGCCAGCAGTTACGGGGGAGGCCTCGAGCAGTACTTC
-	TRBJ1-4	TRBD1	TRBV9	CTSSSRDRGNEKLFF	TGTACCAGCAGCAGCCGGGACAGGGGAAACGAAAAACTGTTTTTT
-	TRBJ1-2	-	TRBV2	CASIGRVRTF	TGTGCCAGCATCGGGAGGGTAAGGACCTTC
once	TRBJ1-2	-	TRBV4-1	CASSHGQRANYGYTF	TGCGCCAGCAGCCACGGACAGAGAGCTAACTATGGCTACACCTTC
-	TRBJ1-2	-	TRBV5-8	CASSLANRVKDDYTF	TGTGCCAGCAGCTTGGCTAACCGCGTGAAGGATGACTACACCTTC
-	TRBJ1-2	-	TRBV14	CASSHLDANQLNYGYTF	TGTGCCAGCAGCCATTTGGATGCCAACCAGCTAAACTATGGCTACACCTTC
-	TRBJ1-5	-	TRBV2	CASSGPYSNQPQHF	TGTGCCAGCAGTGGACCTTATAGCAATCAGCCCCAGCATTTT
once	TRBJ1-4	-	TRBV19	CASSLDGSKDEKLFF	TGTGCCAGTAGCTTGGACGGGTCTAAGGACGAAAAACTGTTTTTT
-	TRBJ2-7	-	TRBV6-6	CASSYSGGVSSYEQYF	TGTGCCAGCAGTTACTCAGGAGGGGTAAGCTCCTACGAGCAGTACTTC
-	TRBJ2-5	-	TRBV5-4	CASSLFSTGPQETQYF	TGTGCCAGCAGCCTCTTCTCGACGGGGCCCCAAGAGACCCAGTACTTC
-	TRBJ2-5	-	TRBV24-1	CATSESPWGETQYF	TGTGCCACCAGTGAAAGTCCCTGGGGGGAGACCCAGTACTTC
once	TRBJ2-2	-	TRBV27	CASSPLGGELFF	TGTGCCAGCAGTCCCCTCGGAGGGGAGCTGTTTTTT
-	TRBJ2-3	-	TRBV21-1	CASSKGRARLADSTDTQYF	TGTGCCAGCAGCAAAGGGCGAGCTAGGCTAGCGGATAGCACAGATACGCAGTATTTT
-	TRBJ2-3	-	TRBV19	CASSIPLTDTQYF	TGTGCCAGTAGTATCCCGCTAACAGATACGCAGTATTTT
-	TRBJ1-5	TRBD1	TRBV2	CASREGQFNQPQHF	TGTGCCAGCAGGGAGGGACAGTTCAATCAGCCCCAGCATTTT
-	TRBJ1-3	-	TRBV4-3	CASSQEQGRRGNTIYF	TGCGCCAGCAGCCAAGAACAAGGGCGCAGGGGAAACACCATATATTTT
-	TRBJ1-5	-	TRBV2	CASSGQLGGHNQPQHF	TGTGCCAGCAGTGGACAGCTAGGGGGACACAATCAGCCCCAGCATTTT
-	TRBJ1-5	-	TRBV11-2	CASSLNLLNQPQHF	TGTGCCAGCAGCTTAAATCTGTTAAATCAGCCCCAGCATTTT
-	TRBJ1-5	-	TRBV6-6	CASNTRGADQPQHF	TGTGCCAGCAATACGAGGGGGGCGGATCAGCCCCAGCATTTT
-	TRBJ2-7	TRBD2	TRBV4-3	CASSQETSGVYEQYF	TGCGCCAGCAGCCAGGAGACTAGCGGGGTCTACGAGCAGTACTTC
-	TRBJ2-2	TRBD1	TRBV3-1/TRBV3-2	CASTWGQGATGELFF	TGTGCCAGCACCTGGGGACAGGGAGCCACCGGGGAGCTGTTTTTT
-	TRBJ2-5	TRBD1	TRBV25-1	CASSDPRTGRVQETQYF	TGTGCCAGCAGTGACCCACGGACAGGCCGGGTACAAGAGACCCAGTACTTC
-	TRBJ1-6	TRBD1	TRBV27	CACHARQGHNSPLHF	TGTGCCTGTCACGCCCGACAGGGACATAATTCACCCCTCCACTTT
once	TRBJ1-1	TRBD1	TRBV7-8	CASSSPRQGIMNTEAFF	TGTGCCAGCAGTTCGCCTCGACAGGGTATCATGAACACTGAAGCTTTCTTT
once	TRBJ2-5	-	TRBV2	CASSGGTQYF	TGTGCCAGCAGTGGGGGGACCCAGTACTTC
once	TRBJ2-7	-	TRBV27	CASIGGAYEQYF	TGTGCCAGCATCGGCGGGGCCTACGAGCAGTACTTC
-	TRBJ1-1	-	TRBV5-1	CASISDTGRNTEAFF	TGCGCCAGCATATCGGATACAGGGAGGAACACTGAAGCTTTCTTT
-	TRBJ2-3	-	TRBV28	CASSLAGRTDTQYF	TGTGCCAGCAGTTTGGCGGGGAGGACAGATACGCAGTATTTT
-	TRBJ2-7	-	TRBV6-6	CASSYSPGWGEQYF	TGTGCCAGCAGTTACTCCCCAGGGTGGGGCGAGCAGTACTTC
-	TRBJ1-3	-	TRBV9	CASSVAETSGNTIYF	TGTGCCAGCAGCGTAGCTGAAACCTCTGGAAACACCATATATTTT
-	TRBJ1-1	-	TRBV7-6	CASSPRDIVNTEAFF	TGTGCCAGCAGCCCGCGGGACATTGTGAACACTGAAGCTTTCTTT
-	TRBJ2-5	TRBD2	TRBV5-5	CASSLALAGGRETQYF	TGTGCCAGCAGCTTGGCCTTGGCGGGGGGGCGGGAGACCCAGTACTTC
-	TRBJ1-4	-	TRBV9	CASSAERGGSEKLFF	TGTGCCAGCAGCGCCGAGAGAGGGGGAAGTGAAAAACTGTTTTTT
-	TRBJ1-1	-	TRBV6-1	CASSEAETTEAFF	TGTGCCAGCAGTGAAGCGGAAACCACTGAAGCTTTCTTT
-	TRBJ1-6	TRBD1	TRBV10-3	CAISEPTGFNSPLHF	TGTGCCATCAGTGAGCCGACAGGGTTTAATTCACCCCTCCACTTT
once	TRBJ2-3	TRBD1	TRBV5-6	CASSPGQGPDTQYF	TGTGCCAGCAGCCCGGGACAGGGCCCAGATACGCAGTATTTT